This T cell receptor (beta chain) was sequenced in a study of blood T cell repertoires in COVID-19. Turning to the study itself: COVID-19 samples collected from the United States, Italy and Spain covered acute and convalescent phases.

Per the germline V gene, CDR1 is MGHRA and CDR2 is YSYEKL. V lost 2 bases and J 5 bases, leaving 7 bases between the germline ends. CDR3 length equals 12 residues. Participants, roughly 18 to 90 years old, spanned around 26 US areas. Method: immunoSEQ multiplex PCR; TCRdb's copy keeps in-frame clones and lacks some. This table holds some 210,000 clones, about 81% found once. The sequencing input was PBMCs or T cells enriched from blood (not recorded which). V and J are TRBV4-1 and TRBJ2-7; D might be TRBD1 (6 bases). The receptor comes from a man in his forties who had recovered from COVID-19. CDR3 in DNA: TGCGCCAGCAGCCAAAGACAGGACGAGCAGTACTTC. Its translation is CASSQRQDEQYF.